The text below deals with one T cell receptor (beta chain). Clones were sequenced by immunoSEQ multiplex PCR, and TCRdb holds only the in-frame ones, with some missing. This table has tens of thousands of clones, 65% to 90% appearing once. This CDR3 has 15 residues. Looked up from germline, CDR1 is WSHSY and CDR2 is SAAADI. V was shortened by 5 bases and J by 1 base, with 15 bases between the two germline ends. The data derive from a study of STAT5B mutations in CD4+ large granular lymphocyte leukemia. Source material: CD4+ T cells from blood buffy coats. The sequence came from a human donor in good health. The rearrangement uses TRBV10-2 and TRBJ2-7, with D hard to call. CDR3 protein: CASSPARINSYEQYF. CDR3 DNA sequence: TGCGCCAGCAGTCCGGCCCGAATCAATTCCTACGAGCAGTACTTC.